Shown below are 24 T cell receptor beta chains from a single sample sequenced in a study of cytotoxic CD8 clonotypes in ibrutinib-treated CLL (dated by TCRdb to about 2021). Library generation was performed with the immunoSEQ multiplex PCR assay. In TCRdb, the immuneACCESS table is reduced to in-frame sequences with V and J assigned. These tables do not hold every clone; where another copy was compared, an unresolved V gene accounts for under half, and the others remain unexplained. This sample lists about 29,000 clones; roughly 76% were detected once. The top ten hold around 50% of the sample. Sequencing used PBMCs, obtained after 36 months of ibrutinib treatment. These receptors all come from a human donor with chronic lymphocytic leukemia.

This clone was seen only once. The chain employs TRBV10-3 and TRBJ2-4; TRBD1 is a possible D gene (7 bases). This CDR3 has 14 amino acids. V shed 11 bases and J shed 8 bases, with 22 bases lying between them. CDR1 and CDR2 from the germline V gene are ENHRY and SYGVKD. In DNA, the CDR3 is TGTGCCGCAGGGTCAGGGGGGCTTGGGGACATTCAGTACTTC. It translates to CAAGSGGLGDIQYF.

This clone turned up a few times. The rearrangement uses TRBV30 and TRBJ2-5; perhaps TRBD2 as D (5 bases). This CDR3 has 11 amino acids. Germline CDR1 reads GTSNPN; CDR2 reads SVGIG (reference sequence). V was cut by 0 bases and J by 9 bases, with 8 bases left in between. CDR3 DNA sequence: TGTGCCTGGAGTGTAAAGGAGGCCCAGTACTTC. Its protein is CAWSVKEAQYF.

V is TRBV30 and J is TRBJ1-4; D might be TRBD1 (5 bases). This CDR3 contains 15 residues. The germline V gene encodes CDR1 GTSNPN and CDR2 SVGIG (reference sequence). Trimming removed 3 bases at V and 0 bases at J, with 11 bases between. In nucleotides, the CDR3 is TGTGCCTGGAGGGGGACCAGGTCAACTAATGAAAAACTGTTTTTT. Protein sequence: CAWRGTRSTNEKLFF.

This chain connects TRBV5-6 to TRBJ2-7, with a possible D match to TRBD1 (6 bases). Germline CDR1 SGHDT, CDR2 YYEEEE. Trimming removed 3 bases from V and 3 bases from J, with 16 bases in between. The CDR3 totals 15 residues. CDR3: CASSSRQVGNYEQYF. For the CDR3, the DNA is TGTGCCAGCAGCTCTAGACAGGTTGGAAACTACGAGCAGTACTTC.

The V call is TRBV4-1, the J call TRBJ2-1, with 8 bases lining up with TRBD2. There are 15 residues in the CDR3. V dropped 1 base and J dropped 7; count of bases not matched to a gene: 6. Germline V CDR1 and CDR2: MGHRA, YSYEKL. The CDR3 spells CASSQGAGAENEQFF. CDR3 DNA sequence: TGCGCCAGCAGCCAAGGAGCGGGGGCCGAGAATGAGCAGTTCTTC.

V and J are TRBV2 and TRBJ1-4, with D possibly matching TRBD1 (5 bases). Germline V CDR1 and CDR2: SNHLY, FYNNEI. Trimming removed 4 bases from V and 3 bases from J, with 15 bases in between. The CDR3 has 16 amino acids. CDR3 region: CASSAWQRDPNEKLFF. The CDR3 DNA reads as TGTGCCAGCAGTGCATGGCAACGGGACCCTAATGAAAAACTGTTTTTT.

This chain connects TRBV15 to TRBJ2-1; D is unclear. CDR1 and CDR2 from the germline V gene are LNHNV and YYDKDF (reference sequence). Trimming cost V 3 bases and J 9 bases, with 12 bases left between them. This CDR3 contains 13 residues. CDR3 residues: CATSRGDLSEQFF. The CDR3 DNA follows: TGTGCCACCAGCAGGGGCGATTTGAGTGAGCAGTTCTTC.

This clone was picked up a small number of times. The V call is TRBV4-3, the J call TRBJ2-1; tentatively, D is TRBD1 or TRBD2 (6 bases each). There are 16 residues in the CDR3. V was shortened by 3 bases and J by 7 bases, with 19 bases between the two germline ends. Per germline, CDR1 LGHNA and CDR2 YSLEER. The CDR3 DNA follows: TGCGCCAGCAGCCAGGATCCGGAGGGGGGCGTTAATGAGCAGTTCTTC. Translating it yields CASSQDPEGGVNEQFF.

This chain links TRBV5-1 with TRBJ2-7; TRBD1 aligns across 8 bases. Germline-derived CDR1 and CDR2 are SGHRS and YFSETQ. The CDR3 length is 15 residues. V was pared by 5 bases and J by 2 bases, with 9 bases of the junction left unmatched. The CDR3 DNA is TGCGCCAGCAGTTCCGGGACAGGCGGGACCTACGAGCAGTACTTC. This sequence encodes CASSSGTGGTYEQYF.

The chain has TRBV14 and TRBJ1-2; a possible D gene is TRBD1 (6 bases). CDR1 and CDR2 from the germline V gene are SGHDN and FVKESK. V was trimmed by 5 bases and J by 4 bases, leaving 20 bases between them. This CDR3 has 16 residues. CDR3 DNA sequence: TGTGCCAGCAGCAACCGGGACACCTCCCTTAGCTATGGCTACACCTTC. Its translation: CASSNRDTSLSYGYTF.

J is TRBJ2-7 and V is TRBV2, with TRBD1 matching 7 bases. CDR1 is SNHLY, CDR2 FYNNEI, per germline. J gave up 4 bases and V 3 bases, and 9 bases lay outside the gene matches. This CDR3 region has 15 residues. For the CDR3, the DNA is TGTGCCAGCAGTGACTCCGGGACAGCTAATTACGAGCAGTACTTC. Protein: CASSDSGTANYEQYF.

This clone was counted only a few times. The chain has TRBV19 and TRBJ2-7; no firm D call. Germline V gene lookup returns CDR1 LNHDA and CDR2 SQIVND (reference sequence). The CDR3 has 14 residues. Trimming took off 5 bases at V and 3 bases at J, with 14 bases between the two ends. CDR3 loop: CASSASVEFYEQYF. The DNA of the CDR3 is TGTGCCAGTAGTGCCTCAGTGGAGTTCTACGAGCAGTACTTC.

The DNA of the CDR3 is TGTGCCTGGAAAAACGGGACAGGGGGTTATTCACCCCTCCACTTT. This codes for CAWKNGTGGYSPLHF. The rearrangement links TRBV30 to TRBJ1-6; 11 bases are shared with TRBD1. CDR1 GTSNPN and CDR2 SVGIG come from the germline V gene (reference sequence). V was clipped by 4 bases and J by 8 bases; unmatched bases: 7. This CDR3 region has 15 residues.

This clone was found a few times. V gene TRBV7-9 combines with J gene TRBJ2-1; possible D gene TRBD1, 5 bases. CDR3 length: 15 amino acids. The germline V and J ends were trimmed by 8 bases and 3 bases, with 17 bases remaining between them. From germline, CDR1 is SEHNR and CDR2 FQNEAQ (reference sequence). The CDR3 sequence: CASVPGAVIYNEQFF. CDR3 nucleotide sequence: TGTGCCAGCGTCCCTGGGGCAGTTATCTACAATGAGCAGTTCTTC.

This chain links TRBV6-5 with TRBJ2-7; D is perhaps TRBD1 (5 bases). CDR3 length: 13 amino acids. Trimming removed 5 bases at V and 2 bases at J, with 10 bases between. Germline V gene sequence: CDR1 MNHEY, CDR2 SVGAGI. The CDR3 reads CASSPRQPYEQYF. Here the CDR3 DNA reads TGTGCCAGCAGTCCCCGACAGCCCTACGAGCAGTACTTC.

The chain couples TRBV20-1 to TRBJ2-7; 7 bases fit TRBD2. The germline V gene encodes CDR1 DFQATT and CDR2 SNEGSKA (reference sequence). The CDR3 totals 11 residues. This CDR3 reads CTTSDPYEQYF. CDR3 in DNA: TGCACAACTAGCGACCCCTACGAGCAGTACTTC.

V is TRBV4-1 and J is TRBJ2-1; weak D call: TRBD2 (7 bases). The ends were cut back, 10 bases at V and 5 bases at J, with 18 bases in the middle. The CDR3 is 14 amino acids. Per germline, CDR1 MGHRA and CDR2 YSYEKL. The CDR3 region is CATQSGGAHNEQFF. The CDR3 region has the DNA TGCGCCACCCAGAGTGGGGGGGCTCACAATGAGCAGTTCTTC.

This chain links TRBV6-5 with TRBJ1-5, with D perhaps TRBD1 (6 bases). Germline CDR1 MNHEY, CDR2 SVGAGI. The ends were cut back, 6 bases at V and 6 bases at J, with 15 bases in the middle. The CDR3 loop spans 14 amino acids. CDR3 in amino acids: CASRPPGVGQPQHF. The CDR3 nucleotides read TGTGCCAGCAGACCCCCAGGGGTGGGTCAGCCCCAGCATTTT.

The V and J genes are TRBV5-4 and TRBJ2-1; 13 bases agree with TRBD2. The CDR3 is 20 amino acids. From germline, CDR1 is SGHNT and CDR2 YYREEE (reference sequence). Germline trimming cut 2 bases from V and 2 bases from J; bases unmatched to any gene: 13. CDR3 bases: TGTGCCAGCAGCTTAAAAGGGACTAGCGGGGTAAGAACGCCCTACAATGAGCAGTTCTTC. This encodes CASSLKGTSGVRTPYNEQFF.

J is TRBJ2-7 and V is TRBV5-6; D call uncertain. Trimming took 0 bases from V and 5 from J, leaving 9 bases between them. Per germline, CDR1 SGHDT and CDR2 YYEEEE. The CDR3 covers 13 residues. CDR3 amino acids: CASSLGGTNEQYF. The DNA for the CDR3 is TGTGCCAGCAGCTTGGGTGGTACGAACGAGCAGTACTTC.

The chain joins TRBV5-1 to TRBJ1-1; D is uncertain. Germline assignment: CDR1 SGHRS and CDR2 YFSETQ. The CDR3 spans 16 residues. Between the trimmed V and J ends, which lost 0 bases and 0 bases, there was a span of 12 bases. The CDR3 is CASSLAGSGVNTEAFF. The CDR3 DNA reads as TGCGCCAGCAGCTTGGCGGGGTCCGGGGTGAACACTGAAGCTTTCTTT.

This clone appeared a single time. The chain couples TRBV6-5 to TRBJ2-1; no firm D call. This CDR3 has 15 amino acids. V shed 6 bases and J shed 2 bases, with 14 bases lying between them. In germline, CDR1 is MNHEY, CDR2 SVGAGI. The CDR3 bases are TGTGCCAGCAGAGTGGACCGACCACCCTACAATGAGCAGTTCTTC. Translating it yields CASRVDRPPYNEQFF.

This clone appeared once. The chain uses TRBV6-5 and TRBJ1-5, with 9 bases lining up with TRBD1. The CDR3 length is 13 residues. With 6 bases clipped from V and 4 bases from J, the junction kept 1 base outside the gene matches. Germline assignment: CDR1 MNHEY and CDR2 SVGAGI. CDR3 protein: CASRQGANQPQHF. The DNA for the CDR3 is TGTGCCAGCAGACAGGGGGCAAATCAGCCCCAGCATTTT.

This clone occurred once. The chain recombines TRBV4-1 with TRBJ2-1; D not resolved. The CDR3 covers 16 residues. The germline gives CDR1 MGHRA, CDR2 YSYEKL. Deletions cut 1 base from V and 2 bases from J, with 12 bases between. The CDR3, as DNA: TGCGCCAGCAGCCAAGGGGTGGCGGAGCCCTACAATGAGCAGTTCTTC. It specifies CASSQGVAEPYNEQFF.